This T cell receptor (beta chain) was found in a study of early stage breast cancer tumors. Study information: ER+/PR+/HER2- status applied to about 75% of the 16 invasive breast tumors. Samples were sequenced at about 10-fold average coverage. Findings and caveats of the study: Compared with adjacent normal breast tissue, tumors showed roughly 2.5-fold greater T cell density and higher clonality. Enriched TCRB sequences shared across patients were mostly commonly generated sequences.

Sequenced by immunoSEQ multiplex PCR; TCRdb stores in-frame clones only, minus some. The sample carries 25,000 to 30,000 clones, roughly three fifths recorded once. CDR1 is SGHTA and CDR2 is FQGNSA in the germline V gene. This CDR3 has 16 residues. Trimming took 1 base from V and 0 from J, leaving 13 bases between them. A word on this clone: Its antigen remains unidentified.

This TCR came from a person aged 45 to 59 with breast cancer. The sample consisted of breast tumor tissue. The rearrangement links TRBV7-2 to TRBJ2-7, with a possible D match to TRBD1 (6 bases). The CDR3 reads CASSLGRDMSSYEQYF. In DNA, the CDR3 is TGTGCCAGCAGCTTAGGCCGGGACATGAGCTCCTACGAGCAGTACTTC.